The T cell receptor beta chain described here comes from a study of cytomegalovirus exposure and HLA in healthy donors. In the study overall: Of several hundred genotyped donors, about 80% clustered with self-reported Caucasian donors. Overall study results and limits: In vitro confirmation showed a few CMV-associated chains to be CMV antigen specific. It was 150 to 200 TCR beta chains that were listed as cytomegalovirus-associated.

It was with 60 Vbeta and 13 Jbeta primers that the PCR ran. Assay: immunoSEQ multiplex PCR; the TCRdb copy retains only in-frame clones and omits some. The table has 70,000 to 95,000 clones, around 77% seen once. Per the germline V gene, CDR1 is SGHTA and CDR2 is FQGTGA. The CDR3 loop spans 14 amino acids. V was trimmed by 4 bases and J by 4 bases, leaving 13 bases between them. Turning to this clone: Its antigen is unidentified.

The sequence was obtained from a man aged 50 or older in good health and CMV-seronegative. The sequenced material came from PBMCs. The J gene is TRBJ1-1, the V gene TRBV7-3; the D gene is possibly TRBD1 (6 bases). Here the CDR3 DNA reads TGTGCCAGCAGCTCGACAGGATCGGGCACTGAAGCTTTCTTT. The encoded protein is CASSSTGSGTEAFF.